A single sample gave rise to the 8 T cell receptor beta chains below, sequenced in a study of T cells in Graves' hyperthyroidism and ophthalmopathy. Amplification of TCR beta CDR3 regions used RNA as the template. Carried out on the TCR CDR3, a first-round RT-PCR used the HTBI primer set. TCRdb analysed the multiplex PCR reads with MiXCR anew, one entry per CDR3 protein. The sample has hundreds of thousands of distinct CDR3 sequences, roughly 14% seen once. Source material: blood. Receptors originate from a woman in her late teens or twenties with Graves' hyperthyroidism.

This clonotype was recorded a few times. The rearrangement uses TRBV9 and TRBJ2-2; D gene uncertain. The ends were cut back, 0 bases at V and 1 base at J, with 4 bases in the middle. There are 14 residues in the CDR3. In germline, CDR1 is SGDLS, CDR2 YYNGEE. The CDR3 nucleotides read TGTGCCAGCAGCGTAGTAGGGAACACCGGGGAGCTGTTTTTT. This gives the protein CASSVVGNTGELFF.

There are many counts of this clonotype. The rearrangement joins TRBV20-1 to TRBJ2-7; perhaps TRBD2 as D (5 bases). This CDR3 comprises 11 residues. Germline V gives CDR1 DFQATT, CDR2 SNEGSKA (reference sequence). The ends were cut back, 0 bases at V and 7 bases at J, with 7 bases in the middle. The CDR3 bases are TGCAGTGCTAGAGATCGGGGTGAGCAGTACTTC. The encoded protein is CSARDRGEQYF.

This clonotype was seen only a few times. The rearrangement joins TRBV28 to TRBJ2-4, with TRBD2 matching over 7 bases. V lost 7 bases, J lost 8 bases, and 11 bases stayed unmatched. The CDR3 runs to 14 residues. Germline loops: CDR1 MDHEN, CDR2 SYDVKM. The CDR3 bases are TGTGCCAGCACGGCGTTGGGCGGGAGTGACATTCAGTACTTC. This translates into CASTALGGSDIQYF.

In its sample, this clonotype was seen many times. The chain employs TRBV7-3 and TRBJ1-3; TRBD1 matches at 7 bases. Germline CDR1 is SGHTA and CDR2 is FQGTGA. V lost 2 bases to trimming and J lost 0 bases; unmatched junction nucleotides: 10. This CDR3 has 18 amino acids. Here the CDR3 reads CASSLGWTGWRSGNTIYF. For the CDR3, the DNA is TGTGCCAGCAGCTTAGGGTGGACAGGCTGGCGCTCTGGAAACACCATATATTTT. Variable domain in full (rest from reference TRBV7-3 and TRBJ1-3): GAGVSQTPSNKVTEKGKYVELRCDPISGHTALYWYRQSLGQGPEFLIYFQGTGAADDSGLPNDRFFAVRPEGSVSTLKIQRTERGDSAVYLCASSLGWTGWRSGNTIYFGEGSWLTVV.

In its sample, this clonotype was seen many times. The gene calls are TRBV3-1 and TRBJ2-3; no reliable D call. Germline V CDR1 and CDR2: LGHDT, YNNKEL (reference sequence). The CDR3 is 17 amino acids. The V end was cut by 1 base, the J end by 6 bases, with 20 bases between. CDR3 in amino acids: CASSQATLRVGVDTQYF. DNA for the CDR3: TGTGCCAGCAGCCAAGCGACTTTGCGCGTTGGGGTTGATACGCAGTATTTT.

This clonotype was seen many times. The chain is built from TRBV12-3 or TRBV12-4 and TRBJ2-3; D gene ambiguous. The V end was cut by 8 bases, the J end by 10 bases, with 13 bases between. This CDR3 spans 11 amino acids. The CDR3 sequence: CASAQRVSQYF. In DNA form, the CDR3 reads TGTGCCAGCGCCCAAAGAGTGTCGCAGTATTTT.

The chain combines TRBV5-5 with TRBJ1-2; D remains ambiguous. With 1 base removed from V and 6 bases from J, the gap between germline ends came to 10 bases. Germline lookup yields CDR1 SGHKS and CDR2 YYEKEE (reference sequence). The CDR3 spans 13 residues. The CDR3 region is CASSLFAEDGYTF. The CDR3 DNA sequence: TGTGCCAGCAGCTTGTTTGCGGAGGATGGCTACACCTTC.

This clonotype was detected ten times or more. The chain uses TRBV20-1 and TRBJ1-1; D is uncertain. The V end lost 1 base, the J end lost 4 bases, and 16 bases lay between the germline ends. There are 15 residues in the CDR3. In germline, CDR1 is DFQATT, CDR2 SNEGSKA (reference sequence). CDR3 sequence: CSARAPAQWGTEAFF. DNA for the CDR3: TGCAGTGCTAGAGCCCCGGCCCAGTGGGGCACTGAAGCTTTCTTT.